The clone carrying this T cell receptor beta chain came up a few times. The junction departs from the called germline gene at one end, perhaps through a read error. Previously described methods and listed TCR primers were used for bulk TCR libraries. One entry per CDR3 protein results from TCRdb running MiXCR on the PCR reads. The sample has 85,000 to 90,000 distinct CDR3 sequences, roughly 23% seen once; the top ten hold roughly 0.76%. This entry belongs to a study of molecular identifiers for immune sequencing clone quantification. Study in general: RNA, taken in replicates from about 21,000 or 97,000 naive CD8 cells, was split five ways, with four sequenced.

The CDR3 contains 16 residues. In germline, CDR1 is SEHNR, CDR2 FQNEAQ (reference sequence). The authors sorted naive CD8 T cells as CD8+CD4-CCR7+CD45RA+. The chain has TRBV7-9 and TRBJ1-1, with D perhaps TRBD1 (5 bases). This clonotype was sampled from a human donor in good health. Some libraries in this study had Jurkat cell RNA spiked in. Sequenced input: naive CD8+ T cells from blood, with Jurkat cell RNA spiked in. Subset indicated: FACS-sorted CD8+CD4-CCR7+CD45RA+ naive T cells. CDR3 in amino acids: CAGSLGMGDALTEAFF. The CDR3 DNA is TGTGCCGGCAGCTTAGGCATGGGGGACGCGCTCACTGAAGCTTTCTTT.